Listed here are 13 T cell receptor beta chains from one sample, sequenced in a study of blood T cell repertoires in COVID-19. The protocol was immunoSEQ multiplex PCR, while the TCRdb copy is restricted to in-frame clones and leaves out a portion. The table records under 30,000 clones, about 90% of them present only once. The sample taken for sequencing was peripheral blood. The receptors come from a man between 50 and 59 years old with active COVID-19.

V and J are TRBV11-3 and TRBJ2-5; TRBD1 matches at 7 bases. The CDR3 consists of 14 residues. Germline V CDR1 and CDR2: SGHNT, YENEEA. V gave up 1 base and J gave up 4 bases; unmatched junction bases: 3. As DNA, the CDR3 is TGTGCCAGCAGCTTAGGGGCAGGGGGAGAGACCCAGTACTTC. This gives the protein CASSLGAGGETQYF.

V is TRBV5-5 and J is TRBJ1-1; D might be TRBD1 (5 bases). The CDR3 is 15 residues long. Germline CDR1 and CDR2: SGHKS and YYEKEE (reference sequence). V lost 1 base and J 0 bases, leaving 10 bases between the germline ends. The CDR3 DNA follows: TGTGCCAGCAGCTTGTTCGCAGGGTTGAACACTGAAGCTTTCTTT. Translation gives CASSLFAGLNTEAFF.

The V gene is TRBV5-4, the J gene TRBJ2-3; D is unclear. Trimming took 0 bases from V and 0 from J, leaving 5 bases between them. CDR1 and CDR2 from the germline V gene are SGHNT and YYREEE (reference sequence). This CDR3 has 14 residues. The CDR3 nucleotides read TGTGCCAGCAGCTTGGGAACAAGCACAGATACGCAGTATTTT. Its translation: CASSLGTSTDTQYF.

The chain recombines TRBV13 with TRBJ2-1; D possibly corresponds to TRBD2 (5 bases). From germline, CDR1 is PRHDT and CDR2 FYEKMQ (reference sequence). Trimming left V 6 bases short and J 2 bases short, with 14 bases between. The CDR3 runs 15 residues. CDR3 coding DNA: TGTGCCAGCAGACCCACGGCCGGGGCCTACAATGAGCAGTTCTTC. Translation gives CASRPTAGAYNEQFF. Looking up the rest from reference TRBV13 and TRBJ2-1 gives the full variable domain: AAGVIQSPRHLIKEKRETATLKCYPIPRHDTVYWYQQGPGQDPQFLISFYEKMQSDKGSIPDRFSAQQFSDYHSELNMSSLELGDSALYFCASRPTAGAYNEQFFGPGTRLTVL.

This rearrangement joins TRBV7-6 to TRBJ2-1; 7 nucleotides align to TRBD2. With 0 bases clipped from V and 6 bases from J, the junction kept 2 bases outside the gene matches. Germline V gives CDR1 SGHVS, CDR2 FNYEAQ. The CDR3 sequence is 14 residues long. This CDR3 reads CASSLARGVNEQFF. The CDR3 DNA follows: TGTGCCAGCAGCTTAGCCCGGGGGGTCAATGAGCAGTTCTTC.

The chain joins TRBV5-1 to TRBJ2-7, with a tentative D call TRBD1 (6 bases). Germline lookup yields CDR1 SGHRS and CDR2 YFSETQ. The CDR3 length is 15 residues. V was cut by 2 bases and J by 5 bases, with 17 bases left in between. The CDR3 DNA is TGCGCCAGCAGCTTTGGTTCCGGGACATCGGACGAGCAGTACTTC. The encoded protein is CASSFGSGTSDEQYF. Full variable domain (missing parts from reference TRBV5-1 and TRBJ2-7): KAGVTQTPRYLIKTRGQQVTLSCSPISGHRSVSWYQQTPGQGLQFLFEYFSETQRNKGNFPGRFSGRQFSNSRSEMNVSTLELGDSALYLCASSFGSGTSDEQYFGPGTRLTVT.

The chain combines TRBV2 with TRBJ2-5; possible D gene TRBD1, 5 bases. The CDR3 runs to 15 residues. Between the trimmed V and J ends, which lost 6 bases and 2 bases, there was a span of 16 bases. The germline CDR1 and CDR2 sequences are SNHLY and FYNNEI. CDR3 in DNA: TGTGCCAGCAGCAACCCCTACCAGGGTCAAGAGACCCAGTACTTC. This translates into CASSNPYQGQETQYF.

The chain recombines TRBV11-3 with TRBJ2-5; no reliable D call. V gave up 6 bases and J gave up 2 bases, with 10 bases separating them. From germline, CDR1 is SGHNT and CDR2 YENEEA. The CDR3 is 13 residues long. The DNA of the CDR3 is TGTGCCAGCAGACTACATCATCAAGAGACCCAGTACTTC. Translating gives CASRLHHQETQYF.

The chain recombines TRBV5-1 with TRBJ2-2; 9 bases map to TRBD2. The CDR3 is made up of 15 amino acids. Germline values: CDR1 SGHRS, CDR2 YFSETQ. J lost 6 bases, V lost 7 bases, and 10 bases had no gene match. DNA of the CDR3: TGCGCCAGCGGGGGTTTAGCGGGAGCGGCCGGGGAGCTGTTTTTT. It is translated as CASGGLAGAAGELFF. Full variable domain (outside the CDR3, taken from reference TRBV5-1 and TRBJ2-2): KAGVTQTPRYLIKTRGQQVTLSCSPISGHRSVSWYQQTPGQGLQFLFEYFSETQRNKGNFPGRFSGRQFSNSRSEMNVSTLELGDSALYLCASGGLAGAAGELFFGEGSRLTVL.

The chain has TRBV5-5 and TRBJ1-1; D may be TRBD1 (6 bases). Germline V gene lookup returns CDR1 SGHKS and CDR2 YYEKEE (reference sequence). The V and J ends lost 0 bases and 1 base respectively, with 13 bases between them. The CDR3 runs to 16 residues. The DNA of the CDR3 is TGTGCCAGCAGCTTGGACTGGGGGCTGAAGAACACTGAAGCTTTCTTT. Its protein product is CASSLDWGLKNTEAFF.

This sequence joins TRBV7-3 and TRBJ2-2; TRBD1 aligns across 8 bases. This CDR3 is built from 14 residues. CDR1 is SGHTA and CDR2 is FQGTGA in the germline V gene. With 4 bases clipped from V and 3 bases from J, the junction kept 1 base outside the gene matches. The CDR3 nucleotides read TGTGCCAGCAGCTCCAGGGGGCACACCGGGGAGCTGTTTTTT. It specifies CASSSRGHTGELFF.

As DNA, the CDR3 is TGCAGCGTTGTGGACAGGTACGAGCAGTACTTC. This sequence encodes CSVVDRYEQYF. The chain has TRBV29-1 and TRBJ2-7, with 7 bases identical to TRBD1. Germline loops: CDR1 SQVTM, CDR2 ANQGSEA. The CDR3 contains 11 residues. V was pared by 4 bases and J by 4 bases, with 1 base of the junction left unmatched.

The chain joins TRBV4-2 to TRBJ2-3; 10 bases map to TRBD2. With 4 bases clipped from V and 5 bases from J, the junction kept 12 bases outside the gene matches. CDR1 and CDR2 (germline): LGHNA, YNFKEQ. The CDR3 has 17 amino acids. The CDR3 DNA is TGTGCCAGCAGCCCGAAAGACCAGCGGGAGGGGAGAGATACGCAGTATTTT. Its protein product is CASSPKDQREGRDTQYF.